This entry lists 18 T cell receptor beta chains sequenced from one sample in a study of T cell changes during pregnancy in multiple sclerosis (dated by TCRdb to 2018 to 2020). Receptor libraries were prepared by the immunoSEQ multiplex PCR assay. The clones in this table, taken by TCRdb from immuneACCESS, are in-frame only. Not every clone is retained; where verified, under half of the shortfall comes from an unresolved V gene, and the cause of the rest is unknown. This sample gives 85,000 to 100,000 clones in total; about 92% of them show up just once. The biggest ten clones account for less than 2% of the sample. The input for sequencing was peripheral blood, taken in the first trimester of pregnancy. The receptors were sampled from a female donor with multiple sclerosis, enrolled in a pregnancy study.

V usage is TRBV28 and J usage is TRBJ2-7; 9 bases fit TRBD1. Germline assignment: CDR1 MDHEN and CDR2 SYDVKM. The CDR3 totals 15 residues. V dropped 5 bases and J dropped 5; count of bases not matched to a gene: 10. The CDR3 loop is CASSVTGTGIHEQYF. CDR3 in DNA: TGTGCCAGCAGTGTCACCGGGACAGGGATTCACGAGCAGTACTTC.

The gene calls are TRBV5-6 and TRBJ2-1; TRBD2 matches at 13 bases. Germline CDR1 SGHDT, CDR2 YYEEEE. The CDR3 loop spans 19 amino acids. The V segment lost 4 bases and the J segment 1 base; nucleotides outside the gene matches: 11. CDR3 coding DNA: TGTGCCAGCAGCCCCGGACTAGCGGGAGAGAGTCATTCCTACAATGAGCAGTTCTTC. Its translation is CASSPGLAGESHSYNEQFF.

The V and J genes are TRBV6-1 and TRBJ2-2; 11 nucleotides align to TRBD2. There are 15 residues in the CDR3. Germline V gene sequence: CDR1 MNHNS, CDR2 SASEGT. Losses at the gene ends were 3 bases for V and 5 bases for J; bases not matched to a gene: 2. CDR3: CASSEVAGGTGELFF. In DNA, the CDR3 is TGTGCCAGCAGTGAGGTAGCGGGAGGGACCGGGGAGCTGTTTTTT.

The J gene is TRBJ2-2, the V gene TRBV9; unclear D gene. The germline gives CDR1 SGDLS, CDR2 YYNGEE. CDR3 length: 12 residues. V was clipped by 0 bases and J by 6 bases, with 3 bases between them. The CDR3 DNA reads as TGTGCCAGCAGCGTAGTCGCCGGGGAGCTGTTTTTT. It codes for CASSVVAGELFF.

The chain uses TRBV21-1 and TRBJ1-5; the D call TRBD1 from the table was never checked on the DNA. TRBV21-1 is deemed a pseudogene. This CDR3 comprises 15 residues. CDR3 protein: CASSSTGESNQPQHF. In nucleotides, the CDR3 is TGTGCCAGCAGCTCAACAGGGGAGAGCAATCAGCCCCAGCATTTT.

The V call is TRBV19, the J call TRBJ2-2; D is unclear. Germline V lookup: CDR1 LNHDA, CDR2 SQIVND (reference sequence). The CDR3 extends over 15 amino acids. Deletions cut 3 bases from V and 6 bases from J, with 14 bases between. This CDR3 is CASSIASRLPGELFF. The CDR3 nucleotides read TGTGCCAGTAGTATTGCCAGCAGGCTGCCCGGGGAGCTGTTTTTT.

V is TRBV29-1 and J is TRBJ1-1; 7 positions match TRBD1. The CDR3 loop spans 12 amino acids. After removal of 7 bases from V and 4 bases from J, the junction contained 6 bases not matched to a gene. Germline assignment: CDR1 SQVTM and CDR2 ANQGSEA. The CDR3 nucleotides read TGCAGCGAGCGACAGGGTCTCACTGAAGCTTTCTTT. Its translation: CSERQGLTEAFF. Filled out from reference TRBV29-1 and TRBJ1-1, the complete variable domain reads SAVISQKPSRDICQRGTSLTIQCQVDSQVTMMFWYRQQPGQSLTLIATANQGSEATYESGFVIDKFPISRPNLTFSTLTVSNMSPEDSSIYLCSERQGLTEAFFGQGTRLTVV.

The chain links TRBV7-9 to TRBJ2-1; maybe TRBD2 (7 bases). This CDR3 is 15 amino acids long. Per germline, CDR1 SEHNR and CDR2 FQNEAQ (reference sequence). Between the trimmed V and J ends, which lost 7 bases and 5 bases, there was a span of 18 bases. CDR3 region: CASITTGGRNNEQFF. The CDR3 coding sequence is TGTGCCAGCATCACGACGGGGGGCCGGAACAATGAGCAGTTCTTC.

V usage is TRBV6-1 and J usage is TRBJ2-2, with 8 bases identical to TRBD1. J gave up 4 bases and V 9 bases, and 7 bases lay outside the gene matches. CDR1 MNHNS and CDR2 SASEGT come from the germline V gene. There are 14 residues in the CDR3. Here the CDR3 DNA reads TGTGCCAGTACCTTGCAGGGGGCCACCGGGGAGCTGTTTTTT. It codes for CASTLQGATGELFF.

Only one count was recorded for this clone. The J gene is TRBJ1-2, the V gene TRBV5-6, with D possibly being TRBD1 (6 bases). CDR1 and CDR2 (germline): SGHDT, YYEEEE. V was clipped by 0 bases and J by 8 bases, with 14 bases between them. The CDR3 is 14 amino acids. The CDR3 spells CASSLALGHGGYTF. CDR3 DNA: TGTGCCAGCAGCTTGGCTTTGGGACATGGCGGCTACACCTTC.

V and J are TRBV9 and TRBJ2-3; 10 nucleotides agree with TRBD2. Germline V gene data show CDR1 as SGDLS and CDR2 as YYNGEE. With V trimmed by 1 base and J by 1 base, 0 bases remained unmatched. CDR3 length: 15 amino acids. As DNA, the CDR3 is TGTGCCAGCAGCGTAAGCGGGAGGGGCACAGATACGCAGTATTTT. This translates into CASSVSGRGTDTQYF.

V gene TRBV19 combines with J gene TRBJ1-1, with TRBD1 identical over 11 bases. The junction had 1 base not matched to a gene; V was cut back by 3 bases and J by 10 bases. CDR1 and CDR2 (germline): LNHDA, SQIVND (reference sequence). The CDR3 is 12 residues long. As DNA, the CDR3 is TGTGCCAGTAGTATGGACAGGGGGCGAGCTTTCTTT. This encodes CASSMDRGRAFF.

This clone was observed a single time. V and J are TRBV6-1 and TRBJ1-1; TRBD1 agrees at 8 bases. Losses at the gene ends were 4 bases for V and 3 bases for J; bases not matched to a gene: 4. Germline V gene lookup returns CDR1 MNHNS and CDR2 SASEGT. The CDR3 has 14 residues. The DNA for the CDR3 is TGTGCCAGCAGTGTAGACAGGGGTTACACTGAAGCTTTCTTT. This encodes CASSVDRGYTEAFF.

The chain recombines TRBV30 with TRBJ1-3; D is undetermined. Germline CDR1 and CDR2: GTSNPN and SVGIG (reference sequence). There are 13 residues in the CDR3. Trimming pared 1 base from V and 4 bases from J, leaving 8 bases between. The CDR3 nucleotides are TGTGCCTGGAGTGCCCCCTCCGGAAACACCATATATTTT. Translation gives CAWSAPSGNTIYF.

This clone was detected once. CDR3 sequence (DNA): TGTGCCAGCAGTGAAGGGGAAACAGGGGCTCAGCCCCAGCATTTT. Encoded protein: CASSEGETGAQPQHF. This chain uses TRBV2 with TRBJ1-5; TRBD1 aligns across 7 bases. CDR1 and CDR2 (germline): SNHLY, FYNNEI. V trimming: 1 base; J trimming: 6 bases; junction bases outside the gene matches: 6. The CDR3 extends over 15 amino acids.

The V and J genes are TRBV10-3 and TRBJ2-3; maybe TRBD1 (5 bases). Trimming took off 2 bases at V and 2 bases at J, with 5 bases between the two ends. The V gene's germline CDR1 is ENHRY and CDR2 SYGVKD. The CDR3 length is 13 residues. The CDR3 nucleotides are TGTGCCATCAGTGAGGGGGCCACAGATACGCAGTATTTT. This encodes CAISEGATDTQYF.

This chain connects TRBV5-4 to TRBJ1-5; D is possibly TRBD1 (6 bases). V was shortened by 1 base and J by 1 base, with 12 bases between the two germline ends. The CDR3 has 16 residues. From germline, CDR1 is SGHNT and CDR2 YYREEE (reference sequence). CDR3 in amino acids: CASSLRGLGSNQPQHF. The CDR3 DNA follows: TGTGCCAGCAGCTTGAGGGGGTTGGGGAGCAATCAGCCCCAGCATTTT.

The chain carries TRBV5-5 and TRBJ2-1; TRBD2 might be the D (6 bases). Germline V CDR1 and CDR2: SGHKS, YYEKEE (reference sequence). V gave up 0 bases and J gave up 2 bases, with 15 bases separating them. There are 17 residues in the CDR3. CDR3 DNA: TGTGCCAGCAGCTTGGCGGTAGCGCGGGGAGCCTACAATGAGCAGTTCTTC. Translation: CASSLAVARGAYNEQFF.